This passage covers 21 T cell receptor beta chains from one sample sequenced in a study of blood T cell dynamics during melanoma immunotherapy. Clones were read by immunoSEQ multiplex PCR, and TCRdb kept only the in-frame ones, dropping some. The table lists some 20,000 clones, around 90% of them singletons, with approximately 8% in the top ten. Time point: week 3, after first cycle of checkpoint inhibitor. Here the sequenced sample was blood, taken from a patient treated with checkpoint blockade. Source of these receptors: a human donor with melanoma.

The rearrangement joins TRBV7-2 to TRBJ2-7, with D tentatively TRBD2 (6 bases). Germline V gene data show CDR1 as SGHTA and CDR2 as FQGNSA. This CDR3 comprises 15 residues. V was shortened by 5 bases and J by 3 bases, with 17 bases between the two germline ends. The CDR3 sequence is CASSLSGGSVYEQYF. CDR3 in DNA: TGTGCCAGCAGCCTAAGCGGAGGGAGTGTCTACGAGCAGTACTTC.

The rearrangement uses TRBV27 and TRBJ2-5; D is possibly TRBD2 (5 bases). Trimming shortened V by 3 bases and J by 4 bases, and 24 bases separated the two germline ends. CDR3 size: 18 residues. Per the germline V gene, CDR1 is MNHEY and CDR2 is SMNVEV (reference sequence). In DNA, the CDR3 is TGTGCCAGCAGTTTTGGGCCTAACAAGGAGGAAGAGAGAGAGACCCAGTACTTC. Amino acid sequence: CASSFGPNKEEERETQYF.

This clone has only one observation. The rearrangement uses TRBV18 and TRBJ1-2; D not certain. The CDR3 is 13 amino acids. Looked up from germline, CDR1 is KGHSH and CDR2 is LQKENI. Trimming took off 2 bases at V and 8 bases at J, with 12 bases between the two ends. The CDR3 is CASSPDPGEGYTF. CDR3 DNA: TGTGCCAGCTCACCAGATCCAGGAGAAGGCTACACCTTC.

V usage is TRBV11-1 and J usage is TRBJ1-2; weak D call: TRBD1 (6 bases). Germline CDR1 is SGHAT and CDR2 is FQDESV (reference sequence). This CDR3 comprises 15 residues. V lost 4 bases and J 2 bases, leaving 14 bases between the germline ends. The DNA for the CDR3 is TGTGCCAGCAGCTCGATGGGACACCGAAACTATGGCTACACCTTC. It is translated as CASSSMGHRNYGYTF. The whole variable domain, remainder taken from reference TRBV11-1 and TRBJ1-2, is EAEVAQSPRYKITEKSQAVAFWCDPISGHATLYWYRQILGQGPELLVQFQDESVVDDSQLPKDRFSAERLKGVDSTLKIQPAELGDSAMYLCASSSMGHRNYGYTFGSGTRLTVV.

The chain carries TRBV6-4 and TRBJ1-2; D may be TRBD1 (6 bases). Germline V CDR1 and CDR2: MRHNA, SNTAGT. Trimming took 2 bases from V and 7 from J, leaving 14 bases between them. This CDR3 is 14 amino acids long. This chain's CDR3 is CASSDPTGFGGYTF. CDR3 DNA sequence: TGTGCCAGCAGTGACCCAACAGGGTTTGGTGGCTACACCTTC.

The chain couples TRBV5-4 to TRBJ2-7, with 9 bases fitting TRBD2. This CDR3 comprises 15 residues. Germline CDR1 reads SGHNT; CDR2 reads YYREEE (reference sequence). The J segment lost 4 bases and the V segment lost 0 bases, leaving 5 bases of the junction unmatched. CDR3: CASSLGLAAKYEQYF. In DNA, the CDR3 is TGTGCCAGCAGCTTGGGACTAGCGGCAAAATACGAGCAGTACTTC.

The rearrangement joins TRBV19 to TRBJ2-3; 8 bases map to TRBD2. The CDR3 is 14 residues long. The V segment lost 5 bases and the J segment 5 bases; nucleotides outside the gene matches: 6. The germline gives CDR1 LNHDA, CDR2 SQIVND (reference sequence). CDR3 sequence: CASSGIAGRDTQYF. Here the CDR3 DNA reads TGTGCCAGTAGTGGGATAGCGGGACGAGATACGCAGTATTTT.

The J gene is TRBJ1-5, the V gene TRBV18; TRBD1 might be the D (5 bases). V was shortened by 1 base and J by 3 bases, with 13 bases between the two germline ends. The CDR3 totals 16 residues. CDR1 is KGHSH and CDR2 is LQKENI in the germline V gene. CDR3 amino acids: CASSPRDRAPNQPQHF. The CDR3 region has the DNA TGTGCCAGCTCACCACGGGACCGAGCCCCCAATCAGCCCCAGCATTTT.

The V call is TRBV4-2, the J call TRBJ2-5; D is unclear. The CDR3 contains 13 residues. V shed 3 bases and J shed 4 bases, with 9 bases lying between them. Germline-derived CDR1 and CDR2 are LGHNA and YNFKEQ. CDR3 in DNA: TGTGCCAGCAGCCAGGGTCAGACAGAGACCCAGTACTTC. Translated: CASSQGQTETQYF.

The chain links TRBV5-6 to TRBJ1-4; D gene ambiguous. Looked up from germline, CDR1 is SGHDT and CDR2 is YYEEEE. Trimming stripped 8 bases from V and 5 bases from J, with 13 bases between. This CDR3 has 13 residues. CDR3 residues: CASQRVSNEKLFF. The CDR3, as DNA: TGTGCCAGTCAAAGGGTATCGAATGAAAAACTGTTTTTT.

The rearrangement joins TRBV29-1 to TRBJ1-2, with 9 bases lining up with TRBD1. CDR1 is SQVTM and CDR2 is ANQGSEA in the germline V gene. Trimming at V came to 3 bases and at J to 7 bases, leaving 6 bases not matched to a gene. The CDR3 has 13 amino acids. The CDR3 loop reads CSVDGQGLTGYTF. DNA of the CDR3: TGCAGCGTTGATGGACAGGGGCTTACTGGCTACACCTTC.

Only a few counts were recorded for this clone. The rearrangement uses TRBV6-1 and TRBJ1-5, with no clear D. The CDR3 totals 13 residues. CDR1 MNHNS and CDR2 SASEGT come from the germline V gene. Trimming removed 4 bases at V and 4 bases at J, with 8 bases between. CDR3 DNA: TGTGCCAGCAGTGCAACGGGGAATCAGCCCCAGCATTTT. Translated: CASSATGNQPQHF.

The chain has TRBV5-5 and TRBJ1-1; D not certain. This CDR3 is 14 amino acids long. V lost 4 bases, J lost 6 bases, and 16 bases lay in between. Germline assignment: CDR1 SGHKS and CDR2 YYEKEE (reference sequence). CDR3 DNA sequence: TGTGCCAGCAGCGAAAGGCAGGTGTACCCTGAAGCTTTCTTT. It translates to CASSERQVYPEAFF.

The rearrangement uses TRBV19 and TRBJ2-7, with D possibly being TRBD1 (6 bases). V shed 3 bases and J shed 0 bases, with 12 bases lying between them. Germline V lookup: CDR1 LNHDA, CDR2 SQIVND (reference sequence). The CDR3 contains 15 residues. CDR3 sequence (DNA): TGTGCCAGTAGTATGGGGCAGGGGAACTCCTACGAGCAGTACTTC. Translation: CASSMGQGNSYEQYF.

The chain is built from TRBV2 and TRBJ2-7; 11 bases match TRBD2. Germline V gene sequence: CDR1 SNHLY, CDR2 FYNNEI. The CDR3 loop spans 11 amino acids. V dropped 6 bases and J dropped 13; count of bases not matched to a gene: 5. The CDR3 DNA reads as TGTGCCAGCAGACAGGGACTAGCGGCCTACTTC. Translation: CASRQGLAAYF.

The rearrangement joins TRBV21-1 to TRBJ1-5. TRBV21-1 is described as a pseudogene. CDR3 length: 15 amino acids. The CDR3 bases are TGTGCCAGCACCCCGGGGCGCCGGGGGAATCAGCCCCAGCATTTT. Its translation is CASTPGRRGNQPQHF.

This clone was observed a single time. The chain carries TRBV14 and TRBJ1-6; TRBD1 is a possible D gene (5 bases). The CDR3 is 13 residues long. CDR1 SGHDN and CDR2 FVKESK come from the germline V gene. The ends were cut back, 4 bases at V and 7 bases at J, with 8 bases in the middle. The CDR3 nucleotides read TGTGCCAGCAGCCTGACAGCGAATTCACCCCTCCACTTT. Translation: CASSLTANSPLHF.

This clone ranks as medium-sized. This chain connects TRBV7-2 to TRBJ1-6, with 11 bases matching TRBD1. J lost 14 bases, V lost 5 bases, and 8 bases had no gene match. CDR3 length equals 14 residues. Germline V CDR1 and CDR2: SGHTA, FQGNSA. The CDR3 bases are TGTGCCAGCAGCGTCGCCCTGGGACAGGGGGCCCTCCACTTT. Translating gives CASSVALGQGALHF.

CDR3 loop: CAGTGGVITDEQFF. Written as DNA, the CDR3 is TGTGCCGGGACAGGAGGCGTCATTACGGATGAGCAGTTCTTC. The chain has TRBV30 and TRBJ2-1, with 8 positions matching TRBD1. V lost 8 bases and J lost 8; bases outside the gene matches: 14. CDR1 and CDR2 (germline): GTSNPN, SVGIG (reference sequence). The CDR3 is made up of 14 amino acids.

This rearrangement joins TRBV6-5 to TRBJ2-5, with D possibly TRBD1 on 6 matching bases. The end of the DNA aligns better with TRBJ2-7, so the J call may be wrong. The V gene's germline CDR1 is MNHEY and CDR2 SVGAGI. The CDR3 has 14 amino acids. CDR3 sequence (DNA): TGTGCCAGCAGCACGACAGGATCCGCCTACGAGCAGTACTTC. As protein: CASSTTGSAYEQYF.

The gene calls are TRBV7-8 and TRBJ2-7, with 7 bases lining up with TRBD2. This CDR3 region has 16 residues. The trim removed 0 bases at V and 0 bases at J, leaving 5 bases unmatched. Germline V lookup: CDR1 SGHVS, CDR2 FQNEAQ. As DNA, the CDR3 is TGTGCCAGCAGCTTAGCGCGGCTAGCGGCCTCCTACGAGCAGTACTTC. Encoded protein: CASSLARLAASYEQYF.